The rows below give T cell receptor beta chains drawn from one sample of a study of regulatory and conventional T cells in RAG deficiency. Sequenced by immunoSEQ multiplex PCR; TCRdb stores in-frame clones only, minus some. The table shows roughly 20,000 clones, with around 90% occurring only once. The same data also went into a second study, on regulatory T cells.

Sequencing input: Tregs sorted from blood. All receptors come from a human donor in good health. Both conserved end residues are part of each CDR3. A D gene is named only where the DNA matches it firmly. Expanded clones are given a class, and other clones once, few, many or no size at all.

>TRBV15|TRBD1|TRBJ1-1|18|-
TGTGCCACCAGCAGAGAAAATGGACAGGGTCCCCCTGAGTGGAAGTCTTTCTTT
CATSRENGQGPPEWKSFF
>TRBV4-1|-|TRBJ1-2|16|-
TGCGCCAGCAGCCAAGATCGAACAGTGCGTATCTATGGCTACACCTTC
CASSQDRTVRIYGYTF
>TRBV5-1|TRBD2|TRBJ2-1|17|-
TGCGCCAGCAGCTTCCGGTCCCGTAGCGGGAGGTTCAATGAGCAGTTCTTC
CASSFRSRSGRFNEQFF
>TRBV6-6|TRBD2|TRBJ2-7|14|-
TGTGCCAGCAGTTGGGGGGGAAAAACCTACGAGCAGTACTTC
CASSWGGKTYEQYF
>TRBV5-6|TRBD1|TRBJ2-7|16|-
TGTGCCAGCAGCTTTACCGGGACAGGGGCCTCCTACGAGCAGTACTTC
CASSFTGTGASYEQYF
>TRBV2|-|TRBJ1-2|12|-
TGTGCCAGCAGTAGACAGGTATATGGCTACACCTTC
CASSRQVYGYTF
>TRBV6-5|TRBD1|TRBJ1-1|13|-
TGTGCCAGCAGGCCAGGGGGCGCAACTGAAGCTTTCTTT
CASRPGGATEAFF
>TRBV7-3|-|TRBJ2-2|14|-
TGTGCCAGCAGGGGCGGCGCGAACACCGGGGAGCTGTTTTTT
CASRGGANTGELFF
>TRBV7-9|-|TRBJ1-1|14|-
TGTGCCAGCAGCTTTATATATGAGGGAAGTGAAGCTTTCTTT
CASSFIYEGSEAFF
>TRBV12-5|-|TRBJ1-3|13|-
TGTGCTAGTGATAAGACAGCTGGAAACACCATATATTTT
CASDKTAGNTIYF
>TRBV28|-|TRBJ2-7|14|medium-sized
TGTGCCAGCAGTTCGATACAGCTGTTAAACGAGCAGTACTTC
CASSSIQLLNEQYF
>TRBV18|-|TRBJ1-5|13|-
TGTGCCAGCTCAGTACAGGACAATCAGCCCCAGCATTTT
CASSVQDNQPQHF
>TRBV2|-|TRBJ1-5|13|-
TGTGCCAGCAAACGTGGGAACATGGAGCCCCAGCATTTT
CASKRGNMEPQHF
>TRBV7-9|TRBD1|TRBJ1-2|16|-
TGTGCCAGCAGTCAACAGGGGGTTTACCAGAACTATGGCTACACCTTC
CASSQQGVYQNYGYTF
>TRBV5-8|-|TRBJ1-4|17|-
TGTGCCAGCATGAACGTGTGTCTCCTAGTCGACAATGAAAAACTGTTTTTT
CASMNVCLLVDNEKLFF
>TRBV14|-|TRBJ2-7|15|-
TGTGCCAGCAGCCAAGATTGGCTAGAGATATACGAGCAGTACTTC
CASSQDWLEIYEQYF
>TRBV5-6|-|TRBJ2-7|13|-
TGTGCCAGCAGTTTATACCGGGAGCTCGAGCAGTACTTC
CASSLYRELEQYF
>TRBV15|TRBD1|TRBJ1-1|14|-
TGTGCCACCAGCAGACAGGGGGCGAGCACTGAAGCTTTCTTT
CATSRQGASTEAFF
>TRBV5-1|TRBD1|TRBJ2-1|17|-
TGCGCCAGCACTAGGACAGGGGCCACTAGCTCCTACAATGAGCAGTTCTTC
CASTRTGATSSYNEQFF
>TRBV5-1|-|TRBJ2-7|16|-
TGCGCCAGCAGCTTGGCCCCGGACAGACTCTCCTACGAGCAGTACTTC
CASSLAPDRLSYEQYF
>TRBV5-1|-|TRBJ1-6|13|-
TGCGCCAGCAGCGCGACAGTGATATCACCCCTCCACTTT
CASSATVISPLHF
>TRBV5-1|TRBD2|TRBJ2-3|14|-
TGCGCCAGCAGCCCGGGGACTAGCGGGGATACGCAGTATTTT
CASSPGTSGDTQYF
>TRBV6-5|-|TRBJ1-3|14|once
TGTGCCAGCCCAGCAGGGAACTCTGGAAACACCATATATTTT
CASPAGNSGNTIYF
>TRBV6-6|-|TRBJ1-1|14|-
TGTGCCAGCAGTTACCAGAACATGAACACTGAAGCTTTCTTT
CASSYQNMNTEAFF
>TRBV27|TRBD1|TRBJ2-5|14|-
TGTGCCAGCAGTATGGACAGGGGAAGGAAGACCCAGTACTTC
CASSMDRGRKTQYF
>TRBV7-8|-|TRBJ1-1|15|-
TGTGCCAGCAGCTTAGAACCTACTTTGAACACTGAAGCTTTCTTT
CASSLEPTLNTEAFF
>TRBV28|-|TRBJ1-1|16|-
TGTGCCAGCAGTTCACCCGAGGGATTGGGTGGCACTGAAGCTTTCTTT
CASSSPEGLGGTEAFF
>TRBV5-1|TRBD1|TRBJ2-2|16|-
TGCGCCAGCACTAGGGACAGGGCAGTTGGGACCGGGGAGCTGTTTTTT
CASTRDRAVGTGELFF
>TRBV11-2|-|TRBJ2-2|14|-
TGTGCCAGCAGCTTCGGAAGGAGGAACGGGGAGCTGTTTTTT
CASSFGRRNGELFF
>TRBV6-1|TRBD1|TRBJ1-2|18|-
TGTGCCAGCAGTGAAGCGGACAGGACTTACGCTTCTTCCTATGGCTACACCTTC
CASSEADRTYASSYGYTF
>TRBV11-3|-|TRBJ2-1|14|-
TGTGCCAGCAGCTTAGACAACATATACAATGAGCAGTTCTTC
CASSLDNIYNEQFF
>TRBV7-9|-|TRBJ1-1|17|once
TGTGCCAGCAGCCCCGGGTTACAGGGAGGAAGAAACACTGAAGCTTTCTTT
CASSPGLQGGRNTEAFF
>TRBV9|-|TRBJ2-7|16|once
TGTGCCAGCAGCGTAACCATGGGGGGGCCGCTCTACGAGCAGTACTTC
CASSVTMGGPLYEQYF
>TRBV29-1|-|TRBJ1-1|12|-
TGCAGCGTTGAAGATACTGCGGATGAAGCTTTCTTT
CSVEDTADEAFF
>TRBV5-1|-|TRBJ2-7|13|once
TGCGCCAGCACGGTGGTGGGAGGTGGCGAGCAGTACTTC
CASTVVGGGEQYF
>TRBV27|TRBD2|TRBJ2-3|17|-
TGTGCCAGCAGTTTACGCTTTACTAGCGGTGTGCAAGATACGCAGTATTTT
CASSLRFTSGVQDTQYF
>TRBV11-2|TRBD2|TRBJ2-1|18|-
TGTGCCAGCAGCGCACTGAGGCTAGCGGGAGTAGTAGTGAATGAGCAGTTCTTC
CASSALRLAGVVVNEQFF
>TRBV7-2|TRBD1|TRBJ1-4|13|-
TGTGCCAGCAGCCGGGACAGAAATGAAAAACTGTTTTTT
CASSRDRNEKLFF
>TRBV27|-|TRBJ1-2|15|once
TGTGCCAGCAGTTTCCAGACAGATCAAATCTATGGCTACACCTTC
CASSFQTDQIYGYTF
>TRBV19|-|TRBJ2-6|16|-
TGTGCCAGTATGGTGGACCGGGGCGCTGGGGCCAACGTCCTGACTTTC
CASMVDRGAGANVLTF
>TRBV29-1|TRBD2|TRBJ2-1|15|-
TGCAGCGTTGAAGCGACGACGGGGGGGCCCAATGAGCAGTTCTTC
CSVEATTGGPNEQFF
>TRBV28|TRBD1|TRBJ1-5|11|once
TGTGCCAGCAGACTCGACAGGGTCACGGATTTT
CASRLDRVTDF
>TRBV5-1|TRBD1|TRBJ2-7|14|once
TGCGCCAGCAGCTCTGGGGGACAGGTCTACGAGCAGTACTTC
CASSSGGQVYEQYF